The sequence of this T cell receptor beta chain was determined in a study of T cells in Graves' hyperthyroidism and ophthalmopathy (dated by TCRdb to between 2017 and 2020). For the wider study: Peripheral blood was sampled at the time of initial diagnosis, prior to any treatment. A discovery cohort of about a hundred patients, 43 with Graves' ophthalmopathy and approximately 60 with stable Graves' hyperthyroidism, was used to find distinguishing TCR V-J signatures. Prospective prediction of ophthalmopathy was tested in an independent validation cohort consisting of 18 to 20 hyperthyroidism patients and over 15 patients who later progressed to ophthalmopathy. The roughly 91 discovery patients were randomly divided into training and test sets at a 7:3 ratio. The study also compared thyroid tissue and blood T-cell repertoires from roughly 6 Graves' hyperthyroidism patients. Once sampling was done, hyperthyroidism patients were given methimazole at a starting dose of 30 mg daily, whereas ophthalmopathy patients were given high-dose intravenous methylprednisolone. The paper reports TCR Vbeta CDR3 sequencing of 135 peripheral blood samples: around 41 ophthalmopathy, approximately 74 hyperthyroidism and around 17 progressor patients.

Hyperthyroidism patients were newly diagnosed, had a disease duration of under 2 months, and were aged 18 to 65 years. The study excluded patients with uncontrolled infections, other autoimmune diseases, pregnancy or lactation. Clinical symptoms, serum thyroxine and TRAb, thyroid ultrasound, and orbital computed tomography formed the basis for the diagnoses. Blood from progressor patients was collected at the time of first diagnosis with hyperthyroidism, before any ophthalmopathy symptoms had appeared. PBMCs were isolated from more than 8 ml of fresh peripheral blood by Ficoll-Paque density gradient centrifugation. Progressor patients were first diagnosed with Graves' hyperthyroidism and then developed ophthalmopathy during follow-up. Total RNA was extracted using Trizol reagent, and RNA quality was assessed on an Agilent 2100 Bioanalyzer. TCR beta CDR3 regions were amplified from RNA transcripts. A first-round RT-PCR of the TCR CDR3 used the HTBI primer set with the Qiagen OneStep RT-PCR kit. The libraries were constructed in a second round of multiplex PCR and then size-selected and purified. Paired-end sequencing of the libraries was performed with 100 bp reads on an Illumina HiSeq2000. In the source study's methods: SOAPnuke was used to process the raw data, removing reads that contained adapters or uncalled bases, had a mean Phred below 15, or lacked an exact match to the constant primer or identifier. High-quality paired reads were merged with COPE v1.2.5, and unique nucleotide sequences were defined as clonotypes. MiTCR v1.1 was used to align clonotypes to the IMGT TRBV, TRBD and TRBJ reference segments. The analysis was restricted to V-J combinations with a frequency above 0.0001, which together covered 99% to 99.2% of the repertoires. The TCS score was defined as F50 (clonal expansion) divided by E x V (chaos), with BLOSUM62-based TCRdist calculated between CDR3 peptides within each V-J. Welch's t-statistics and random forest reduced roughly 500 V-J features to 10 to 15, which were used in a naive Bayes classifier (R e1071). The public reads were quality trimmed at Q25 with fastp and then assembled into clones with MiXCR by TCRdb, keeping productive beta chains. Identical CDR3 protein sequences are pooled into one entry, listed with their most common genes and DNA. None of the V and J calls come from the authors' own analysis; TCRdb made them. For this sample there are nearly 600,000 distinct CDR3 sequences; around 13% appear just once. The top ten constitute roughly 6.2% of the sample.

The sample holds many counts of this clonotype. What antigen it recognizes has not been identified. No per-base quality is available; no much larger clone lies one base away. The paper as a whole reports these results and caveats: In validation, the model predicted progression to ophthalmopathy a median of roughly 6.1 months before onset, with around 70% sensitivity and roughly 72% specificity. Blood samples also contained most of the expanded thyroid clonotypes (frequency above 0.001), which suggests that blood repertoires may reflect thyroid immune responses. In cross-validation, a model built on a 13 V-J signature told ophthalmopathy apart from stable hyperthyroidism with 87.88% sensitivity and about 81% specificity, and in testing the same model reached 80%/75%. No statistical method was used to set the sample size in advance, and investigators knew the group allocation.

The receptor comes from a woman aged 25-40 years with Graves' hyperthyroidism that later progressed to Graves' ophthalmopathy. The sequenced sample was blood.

The DNA reads as follows: TGCGCCAGCAGCTTGAGTTCGGGAGGGATGAACACTGAAGCTTTCTTT. This sequence encodes CASSLSSGGMNTEAFF. The rearranged chain carries TRBV5-1 and TRBJ1-1; the D gene is unclear. The CDR3 holds 16 amino acids from the cysteine to the phenylalanine. Left in the record is the CDR3 DNA by itself, 48 bases read in frame from the first base. V is cut by 1 base and J by 0 bases, and the space between the germline ends is 13 bases. The CDR1 and CDR2 encoded by the germline V gene are SGHRS and YFSETQ.